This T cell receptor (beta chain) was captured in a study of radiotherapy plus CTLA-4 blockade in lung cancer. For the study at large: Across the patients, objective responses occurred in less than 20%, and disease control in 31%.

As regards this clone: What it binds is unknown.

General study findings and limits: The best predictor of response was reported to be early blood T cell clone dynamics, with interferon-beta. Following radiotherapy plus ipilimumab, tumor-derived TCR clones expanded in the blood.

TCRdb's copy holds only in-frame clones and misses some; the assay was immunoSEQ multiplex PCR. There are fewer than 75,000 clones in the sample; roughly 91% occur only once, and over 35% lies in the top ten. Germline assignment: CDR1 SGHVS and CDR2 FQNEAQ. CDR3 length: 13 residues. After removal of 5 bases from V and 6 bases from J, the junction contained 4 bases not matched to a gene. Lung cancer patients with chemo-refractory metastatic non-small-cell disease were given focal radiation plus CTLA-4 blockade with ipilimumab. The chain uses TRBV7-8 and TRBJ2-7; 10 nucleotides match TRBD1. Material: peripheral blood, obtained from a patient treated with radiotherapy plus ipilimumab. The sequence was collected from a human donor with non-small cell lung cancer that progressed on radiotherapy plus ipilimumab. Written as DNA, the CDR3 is TGTGCCAGCAGCGTTGGGGACAGGGGCGAGCAGTACGTC. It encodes CASSVGDRGEQYV.